Listed below are T cell receptor beta chains from one sample, sequenced in a study of Graves' ophthalmopathy and Graves' hyperthyroidism. MiXCR was run by TCRdb on the multiplex PCR reads, yielding one entry per CDR3 protein. The sample carries around 1,200,000 distinct CDR3 sequences, 35% to 40% recorded once. The source material was peripheral blood or thyroid tissue (not recorded which). The receptors originated from an adult man with Graves' hyperthyroidism. Each CDR3 is given with its conserved first and last residue. The D gene is left open where the match is weak. Size values are once, few and many counts, or a class for expanded clones, and some rows have none.

>15|-|TRBV7-9|TRBJ1-4|-
CASSHSGPLEEKLFF
TGTGCCAGCAGCCACTCGGGGCCTTTGGAAGAAAAACTGTTTTTT
>16|-|TRBV7-2|TRBJ1-2|few
CASSFSQGQLGYGYTF
TGTGCCAGCAGCTTCTCCCAAGGGCAGTTAGGCTATGGCTACACCTTC
>15|TRBD2|TRBV29-1|TRBJ2-2|many
CSVAPGTSGTGELFF
TGCAGCGTGGCCCCCGGGACTAGCGGGACCGGGGAGCTGTTTTTT
>15|-|TRBV5-5|TRBJ2-7|-
CASSLQQGFSYEQYF
TGTGCCAGCAGCTTGCAACAGGGATTCTCCTACGAGCAGTACTTC
>15|-|TRBV7-3|TRBJ2-7|-
CASSLGANPTYEQYF
TGTGCCAGCAGCTTAGGGGCGAATCCAACCTACGAGCAGTACTTC
>15|-|TRBV25-1|TRBJ2-7|-
CASSWGGLGPYEQYF
TGTGCCAGCAGTTGGGGAGGACTCGGCCCCTACGAGCAGTACTTC
>14|-|TRBV9|TRBJ2-2|-
CASSTRPAEGELFF
TGTGCCAGCAGCACCCGTCCTGCGGAAGGGGAGCTGTTTTTT
>14|TRBD1|TRBV7-9|TRBJ2-7|few
CASRSGQGSYEQYF
TGTGCCAGCAGGTCTGGACAGGGGTCCTACGAGCAGTACTTC
>14|TRBD1|TRBV20-1|TRBJ1-1|-
CSADTGGSNTEAFF
TGCAGTGCCGACACAGGGGGCTCGAACACTGAAGCTTTCTTT
>17|TRBD2|TRBV5-4|TRBJ2-7|few
CASSQDGLAGGFYEQYF
TGTGCCAGCAGCCAAGATGGACTAGCGGGAGGGTTCTACGAGCAGTACTTT
>13|-|TRBV5-6|TRBJ2-7|once
CASSFSFPYEQYF
TGTGCCAGCAGCTTTAGTTTCCCCTACGAGCAGTACTTC
>17|TRBD1|TRBV2|TRBJ2-7|many
CASSEGTGGASSSEQYF
TGTGCCAGCAGTGAGGGGACAGGGGGCGCATCCTCCTCCGAGCAGTACTTC
>14|-|TRBV2|TRBJ2-6|few
CASEVDSGANVLTF
TGTGCCAGCGAGGTTGACTCTGGGGCCAACGTCCTGACTTTC
>16|-|TRBV7-9|TRBJ1-6|many
CASSSSASLYNSPLHF
TGTGCCAGCAGCTCCTCGGCCAGCCTCTATAATTCACCCCTCCACTTT
>17|TRBD2|TRBV24-1|TRBJ2-2|-
CATSDQLLAGGPGEPFF
TGTGCCACCAGTGATCAACTTCTAGCGGGGGGGCCCGGGGAGCCGTTTTTT
>13|TRBD1|TRBV29-1|TRBJ1-2|once
CSVARQGAMGYTF
TGCAGCGTTGCGAGGCAGGGGGCGATGGGCTACACCTTC
>16|TRBD1|TRBV19|TRBJ2-2|-
CASRTRQGRYTGELFF
TGTGCCAGTCGGACTCGACAGGGGCGATACACCGGGGAGCTGTTTTTT
>14|-|TRBV14|TRBJ2-7|-
CASSKRQEDYEQYF
TGTGCCAGCAGCAAACGACAGGAAGACTACGAGCAGTACTTC
>16|TRBD1|TRBV10-3|TRBJ1-2|-
CAIRAGQGLNNYGYTF
TGTGCCATCAGGGCGGGACAGGGGCTTAATAACTATGGCTACACCTTC
>17|-|TRBV19|TRBJ2-6|-
CASSKRGLNSGANVLTF
TGTGCCAGTAGTAAACGGGGGTTGAACTCTGGGGCCAACGTCCTGACTTTC
>16|TRBD2|TRBV20-1|TRBJ2-5|-
CSARLAGGPNMETQYF
TGCAGTGCGAGACTAGCGGGAGGGCCTAATATGGAGACCCAGTACTTC
>13|-|TRBV7-9|TRBJ1-5|-
CASSVHGNQPQHF
TGTGCCAGCAGCGTCCACGGCAATCAGCCCCAGCATTTT
>11|-|TRBV29-1|TRBJ1-2|-
CSVEGLGIYTF
TGCAGCGTTGAAGGATTGGGAATCTACACCTTC
>17|-|TRBV9|TRBJ2-6|-
CASSAQGGSSGANVLTF
TGTGCCAGCAGCGCGCAGGGTGGGAGCTCTGGGGCCAACGTCCTGACTTTC
>14|-|TRBV29-1|TRBJ1-1|-
CSVEDRGTKTEAFF
TGCAGCGTTGAAGATCGGGGAACGAAGACTGAAGCTTTCTTT
>13|-|TRBV20-1|TRBJ2-5|few
CSAKLPAQETQYF
TGCAGTGCTAAACTTCCCGCCCAAGAGACCCAGTACTTC
>11|TRBD1|TRBV7-6|TRBJ2-7|few
CAWTGLYEQYF
TGTGCCTGGACAGGACTTTACGAGCAGTACTTC
>16|TRBD2|TRBV10-3|TRBJ2-7|once
CAISDEDSGSIYEQYF
TGTGCCATCAGTGATGAAGACAGCGGGAGTATCTACGAGCAGTACTTC
>15|TRBD1|TRBV12-3/TRBV12-4|TRBJ1-1|-
CASKDRGESNTEAFF
TGTGCCAGTAAGGACAGGGGGGAGTCGAACACTGAAGCTTTCTTT
>15|TRBD1|TRBV15|TRBJ2-7|-
CATSSWGQGSYEQYF
TGTGCCACCAGCAGCTGGGGACAGGGGTCGTACGAGCAGTACTTC
>16|TRBD1|TRBV19|TRBJ2-7|many
CASSIRGQGLPYEQYF
TGTGCCAGTAGTATTCGGGGACAGGGGCTTCCCTACGAGCAGTACTTC
>14|TRBD1|TRBV7-2|TRBJ1-2|-
CASSPGTGIDGYTF
TGTGCCAGCAGCCCGGGGACAGGGATTGATGGCTACACCTTC
>9|-|TRBV28|TRBJ1-2|-
CASENGYTF
TGTGCCAGCGAGAATGGCTACACCTTC
>15|-|TRBV20-1|TRBJ1-2|many
CSARDLRRVDYGYTF
TGCAGTGCTAGAGATCTTCGCAGGGTGGACTATGGCTACACCTTC
>16|-|TRBV12-3/TRBV12-4|TRBJ2-5|-
CASSLLREIGNQPQYF
TGTGCCAGCAGTCTGCTCAGGGAGATCGGCAATCAGCCCCAGTACTTC
>13|-|TRBV12-5|TRBJ1-5|many
CASGFGRNQPQHF
TGTGCTAGTGGTTTTGGACGCAATCAGCCCCAGCATTTT
>16|TRBD2|TRBV2|TRBJ2-7|few
CASSLHVGGGSYEQYF
TGTGCCAGCAGTTTGCACGTCGGGGGGGGTTCCTACGAGCAGTACTTC
>18|TRBD1|TRBV7-2|TRBJ1-2|-
CASSLSSSGTGGLDGYTF
TGTGCCAGCAGCTTATCCAGTTCCGGGACAGGGGGTCTGGATGGCTACACCTTC
>12|-|TRBV7-9|TRBJ2-5|many
CASSINYETQYF
TGTGCCAGCAGCATTAACTACGAGACCCAGTACTTC
>13|TRBD1|TRBV5-1|TRBJ2-6|-
CASSGDRGNVLTF
TGCGCCAGCAGCGGGGACAGGGGCAACGTCCTGACTTTC
>14|-|TRBV25-1|TRBJ2-2|few
CASRIGPNTGELFF
TGTGCCAGCAGAATCGGACCGAACACCGGGGAGCTGTTTTTT
>16|TRBD1|TRBV19|TRBJ2-7|few
CASSQDRFRGYHEQYF
TGTGCCAGTAGCCAAGATCGTTTCAGGGGGTACCACGAGCAGTACTTC
>16|TRBD1|TRBV12-3/TRBV12-4|TRBJ1-5|-
CASSWGPGQGYQPQHF
TGTGCCAGCAGTTGGGGCCCGGGACAGGGATATCAGCCCCAGCATTTT
>13|-|TRBV4-3|TRBJ2-5|many
CASSQDRRGSQYF
TGCGCCAGCAGCCAAGATAGGAGGGGATCACAGTACTTC
>14|-|TRBV28|TRBJ1-4|-
CASSFPRGNEKLFF
TGTGCCAGCAGTTTCCCCAGGGGAAATGAAAAACTGTTTTTT
>15|TRBD1|TRBV20-1|TRBJ1-5|many
CSARFALDRRQPQHF
TGCAGTGCTAGATTTGCTTTGGACAGGCGTCAGCCCCAGCATTTT
>14|-|TRBV7-2|TRBJ1-6|-
CASSLGGTHSPLHF
TGTGCCAGCAGCTTAGGGGGGACGCATTCACCCCTCCACTTT
>12|-|TRBV29-1|TRBJ2-5|-
CSVGSGEETQYF
TGCAGCGTTGGGAGCGGTGAAGAGACCCAGTACTTC
>16|TRBD1|TRBV10-3|TRBJ2-7|-
CASSEDDRGRANEQYF
TGTGCCAGCAGTGAAGACGACAGGGGGCGCGCCAACGAGCAGTACTTC
>14|-|TRBV10-3|TRBJ1-6|-
CAITDYGENSPLHF
TGTGCCATCACCGATTATGGGGAAAATTCACCCCTCCACTTT
>11|-|TRBV7-2|TRBJ2-1|-
CASSYRVEQFF
TGTGCCAGCAGCTACCGGGTTGAGCAGTTCTTC
>15|-|TRBV6-5|TRBJ1-5|-
CASSGGEGGYQPQHF
TGTGCCAGCAGTGGAGGAGAAGGCGGTTATCAGCCCCAGCATTTT
>15|-|TRBV6-5|TRBJ2-5|few
CASSEDGNSGETQYF
TGTGCCAGCAGTGAAGATGGCAACTCCGGAGAGACCCAGTACTTC
>15|TRBD2|TRBV10-2|TRBJ2-7|-
CASSAGLAEVYEQYF
TGCGCCAGCAGTGCCGGACTAGCGGAGGTCTACGAGCAGTACTTC
>13|-|TRBV20-1|TRBJ2-7|many
CSAKGEGPYEQYF
TGCAGTGCTAAGGGCGAAGGACCTTACGAGCAGTACTTC
>15|TRBD1|TRBV7-2|TRBJ2-7|many
CASSLLGTGVYEQYF
TGTGCCAGCAGCTTATTAGGGACAGGGGTCTACGAGCAGTACTTC
>12|TRBD1|TRBV7-9|TRBJ1-1|many
CASSRPGTGAFF
TGTGCCAGCAGCAGACCCGGGACAGGAGCTTTCTTT